This T cell receptor beta chain was captured by sequencing in a study of T-cell memory formation after mild COVID-19. Study in general: Largely, TCR clusters stayed within a single donor.

This CDR3 is built from 15 residues. The germline V gene encodes CDR1 SGHTA and CDR2 FQGTGA. V was pared by 5 bases and J by 4 bases, with 17 bases between. Using its own MiXCR run on the 5' RACE reads, TCRdb lists one record per CDR3 protein. This sample has 500,000 to 650,000 distinct CDR3 sequences, with about a fifth found just once. This clonotype was found a few times. Antigen specificity is unknown. Whole-study results and caveats: Clones contracting day 15 to 85 were balanced CD4/CD8; later expanders leaned CD4+. CD4+ contracting clones were mainly CM and EM; CD8+ ones, EMRA. Some responding clones appeared in pre-infection memory, suggesting cross-reactive memory joined.

The V gene is TRBV7-3, the J gene TRBJ1-1; D remains ambiguous. The clonotype originates from an adult woman who had mild COVID-19 (a few samples of this study predate the infection). Cell type and time point are not known. The sequencing input was PBMCs or a T cell subset sorted from them (not recorded which). The CDR3 protein is CASSQPPGMGTEAFF. Written as DNA, the CDR3 is TGTGCCAGCAGCCAACCCCCCGGCATGGGCACTGAAGCTTTCTTT.